The 27 T cell receptor beta chains in this list originate from one sample, sequenced in a study of T cells in women clearing cervical HPV infection. Sequencing used immunoSEQ multiplex PCR; TCRdb keeps in-frame clones, though not all of them. Across about 40,000 clones, the top ten clones capture 4.5% to 5.5% of the sample. Material: blood buffy coat. These receptors all come from a woman between 18 and 69 years old with a cervical HPV16 infection that either progressed to CIN3+ or cleared (not recorded which).

As to this clone: Coverage ceases 3 residues before the CDR3 finishes, and the germline J gene fills in the end. This chain links TRBV19 with TRBJ2-3, with TRBD1 as a possible D gene (6 bases). Germline CDR1 LNHDA, CDR2 SQIVND (reference sequence). CDR3 length: 15 amino acids. V shed 8 bases and J shed 2 bases, with 17 bases lying between them. The CDR3 spells CASSSTGLATDTQYF. CDR3 bases read: TGTGCCAGTTCTTCTACAGGGCTGGCCACAGATACG.

As regards this clone: Sequencing ends 3 residues short of the CDR3 end; the germline J gene provides the rest. V usage is TRBV19 and J usage is TRBJ2-7, with D possibly TRBD1 on 6 matching bases. This CDR3 is built from 14 residues. In germline, CDR1 is LNHDA, CDR2 SQIVND (reference sequence). V was pared by 5 bases and J by 4 bases, with 15 bases between. The chain's CDR3 is CASSFQGWEYEQYF. The sequenced part of the CDR3 DNA is TGTGCCAGTAGTTTCCAGGGGTGGGAATACGAG. The full variable domain, its missing parts supplied by reference TRBV19 and TRBJ2-7, is DGGITQSPKYLFRKEGQNVTLSCEQNLNHDAMYWYRQDPGQGLRLIYYSQIVNDFQKGDIAEGYSVSREKKESFPLTVTSAQKNPTAFYLCASSFQGWEYEQYFGPGTRLTVT.

Turning to this clone: The read ends 3 residues before the CDR3 terminus; that terminus is restored from the germline J gene. V usage is TRBV7-9 and J usage is TRBJ2-1; D is uncertain. This CDR3 is 12 amino acids long. The V gene's germline CDR1 is SEHNR and CDR2 FQNEAQ (reference sequence). V was trimmed by 1 base and J by 9 bases, leaving 7 bases between them. The CDR3 reads CASSLGPGEQFF. The CDR3 bases that were read are TGTGCCAGCAGCTTAGGACCGGGTGAG.

In the case of this clone: The CDR3 extends 3 residues past the end of the read, so its final part is completed from the germline J gene. V gene TRBV5-1 combines with J gene TRBJ2-7; the D gene is possibly TRBD2 (7 bases). CDR3 length: 15 amino acids. Per germline, CDR1 SGHRS and CDR2 YFSETQ. The V gene lost 0 bases and the J gene lost 3 bases, with 13 bases spanning the gap. The CDR3 bases that were read are TGCGCCAGCAGCTTGGAGGGGGGGGACCTCTACGAG. Translation: CASSLEGGDLYE. The full-length CDR3 reads as CASSLEGGDLYEQYF.

On this clone: The CDR3 extends 3 residues past the end of the read, so its final part is completed from the germline J gene. The gene calls are TRBV6-1 and TRBJ1-2; the match to TRBD1 covers 7 bases. The CDR3 consists of 15 residues. CDR1 is MNHNS and CDR2 is SASEGT in the germline V gene. The CDR3 is CASSEGDSRWGGYTF. The DNA read from the CDR3 is TGTGCCAGCAGTGAGGGGGACAGCCGCTGGGGAGGC.

In regard to this clone: With the read ending 3 residues before the CDR3 end, the germline J gene is used to fill in that end. The V gene is TRBV5-1, the J gene TRBJ1-3, with a weak D call TRBD1 (5 bases). This CDR3 is 18 amino acids long. The V gene lost 0 bases and the J gene lost 6 bases, with 22 bases spanning the gap. CDR1 is SGHRS, CDR2 YFSETQ, per germline. Partial CDR3 DNA: TGCGCCAGCAGCTTGGAGCCTATTGGACGGGCAGGGCCAAACACC. Translating it yields CASSLEPIGRAGPNT. The whole CDR3 protein reads CASSLEPIGRAGPNTIYF.

Details on this clone: The read halts 3 residues ahead of the CDR3 end, with the missing end drawn from the germline J gene. The chain employs TRBV19 and TRBJ1-2, with 9 bases matching TRBD1. Germline V gives CDR1 LNHDA, CDR2 SQIVND (reference sequence). The CDR3 is made up of 14 amino acids. The trim removed 6 bases at V and 4 bases at J, leaving 6 bases unmatched. The DNA read from the CDR3 is TGTGCCAGTAGCACGGGACAGGGAGTCTATGGC. Translation gives CASSTGQGVYG. The CDR3 as a whole reads CASSTGQGVYGYTF. The full variable domain, in which reference TRBV19 and TRBJ1-2 provide the parts outside the CDR3, is DGGITQSPKYLFRKEGQNVTLSCEQNLNHDAMYWYRQDPGQGLRLIYYSQIVNDFQKGDIAEGYSVSREKKESFPLTVTSAQKNPTAFYLCASSTGQGVYGYTFGSGTRLTVV.

Remarks on this clone: The missing CDR3 end, 3 residues past where the read stops, is filled in from the germline J gene. The gene calls are TRBV5-1 and TRBJ1-1, with 7 bases matching TRBD1. The CDR3 has 16 amino acids. In germline, CDR1 is SGHRS, CDR2 YFSETQ. V lost 0 bases to trimming and J lost 0 bases; unmatched junction nucleotides: 5. The part of the CDR3 DNA that was read is TGCGCCAGCAGCTTGGAGGGACAGTCCATGAACACTGAA. Translation gives CASSLEGQSMNTE. The whole CDR3 protein is CASSLEGQSMNTEAFF.

Regarding this clone: Read sequence stops 3 residues before the CDR3 end, and the germline J gene provides the missing end. The rearrangement uses TRBV5-1 and TRBJ2-3; 7 bases are shared with TRBD2. Germline V gene data show CDR1 as SGHRS and CDR2 as YFSETQ. This CDR3 region has 16 residues. J gave up 5 bases and V 3 bases, and 12 bases lay outside the gene matches. The part of the CDR3 DNA that was read is TGCGCCAGCAGCTCGACTTTCGGGGGGATCCTAGATACG. Residues: CASSSTFGGILDT. The complete CDR3 sequence is CASSSTFGGILDTQYF.

Concerning this clone: The read finishes 3 residues shy of the CDR3 end, and the germline J gene is used to complete it. Other nucleotide sequences in the sample specify the same CDR3. This chain uses TRBV5-1 with TRBJ2-3; 8 nucleotides align to TRBD1. CDR1 and CDR2 (germline): SGHRS, YFSETQ. Trimming cost V 2 bases and J 5 bases; bases outside gene matches: 4. This CDR3 comprises 14 residues. CDR3 protein: CASSLGQGGDTQYF. Incomplete CDR3 DNA: TGCGCCAGCAGCTTAGGACAGGGCGGAGATACG.

As for this clone: The missing CDR3 end, 3 residues past where the read stops, is filled in from the germline J gene. The chain uses TRBV20-1 and TRBJ1-2; D is unclear. Germline CDR1 DFQATT, CDR2 SNEGSKA (reference sequence). Trimming shortened V by 3 bases and J by 4 bases, and 18 bases separated the two germline ends. The CDR3 length is 15 residues. The CDR3 loop is CSASTSESRGYGYTF. The CDR3 DNA, read in part, is TGCAGTGCTAGTACTTCTGAGAGTCGGGGCTATGGC.

Details on this clone: From the germline J gene comes the end of the CDR3, since the read stops 3 residues before it. The rearrangement uses TRBV2 and TRBJ2-7; TRBD2 matches at 8 bases. CDR3 size: 13 residues. Germline V CDR1 and CDR2: SNHLY, FYNNEI. Trimming cost V 6 bases and J 1 base; bases outside gene matches: 2. The CDR3 DNA, read in part, is TGTGCCAGCAGCCGGGGGGGGTCCTACGAG. This sequence encodes CASSRGGSYE. The full-length CDR3 reads as CASSRGGSYEQYF.

Concerning this clone itself: The CDR3 extends 3 residues past the end of the read, so its final part is completed from the germline J gene. The chain is built from TRBV14 and TRBJ2-2; D uncertain. The CDR3 consists of 14 residues. CDR1 and CDR2 (germline): SGHDN, FVKESK. Trimming pared 3 bases from V and 4 bases from J, leaving 9 bases between. Incomplete CDR3 DNA: TGTGCCAGCAGCCACCTTACTTTCACCGGGGAG. Amino acid sequence: CASSHLTFTGE. The entire CDR3 is CASSHLTFTGELFF.

CDR3 amino acids: CASSLGQGGDTQYF. CDR3 DNA (partial): TGTGCCAGCAGCCTCGGACAGGGGGGGGATACG. This rearrangement joins TRBV7-6 to TRBJ2-3, with TRBD1 matching 10 bases. The CDR3 end falls 3 residues outside the read, so it is completed with the germline J gene. This CDR3 has 14 residues. The V and J ends lost 5 bases and 6 bases, in that order; junction bases with no gene match: 5. The germline CDR1 and CDR2 sequences are SGHVS and FNYEAQ.

As concerns this clone: Read sequence stops 3 residues before the CDR3 end, and the germline J gene provides the missing end. The chain is built from TRBV6-2 or TRBV6-3 and TRBJ1-2, with 7 bases identical to TRBD1. The CDR3 sequence is 13 residues long. CDR1 and CDR2 from the germline V gene are MNHEY and SVGEGT. With 6 bases clipped from V and 5 bases from J, the junction kept 6 bases outside the gene matches. The sequenced part of the CDR3 DNA is TGTGCCAGCAGACAGGGGTTGGGTTATGGC. Residues: CASRQGLGYG. The whole CDR3 protein reads CASRQGLGYGYTF.

To note about this clone: The read ends 3 residues shy of where the CDR3 ends; the end is completed using the germline J gene. This chain joins TRBV6-1 and TRBJ2-5, with a weak D call TRBD1 (5 bases). The length of the CDR3 is 14 residues. The germline V gene encodes CDR1 MNHNS and CDR2 SASEGT. V shed 2 bases and J shed 1 base, with 8 bases lying between them. The DNA read from the CDR3 is TGTGCCAGCAGTGAAATAGGGGTCCAAGAGACC. It translates to CASSEIGVQET. In full, the CDR3 is CASSEIGVQETQYF.

About this clone itself: The CDR3 end falls 3 residues outside the read, so it is completed with the germline J gene. The J gene is TRBJ2-7, the V gene TRBV9; TRBD2 is a possible D gene (6 bases). V lost 0 bases, J lost 1 base, and 8 bases lay in between. This CDR3 spans 14 amino acids. In germline, CDR1 is SGDLS, CDR2 YYNGEE. CDR3 DNA, as far as it was read: TGTGCCAGCAGCGTAGGGGGGGTTTCCTACGAG. Its translation: CASSVGGVSYE. The full CDR3 is CASSVGGVSYEQYF. Supplemented by reference TRBV9 and TRBJ2-7, the full variable domain reads DSGVTQTPKHLITATGQRVTLRCSPRSGDLSVYWYQQSLDQGLQFLIQYYNGEERAKGNILERFSAQQFPDLHSELNLSSLELGDSALYFCASSVGGVSYEQYFGPGTRLTVT.

A word on this clone: Read coverage stops 3 residues before the CDR3 terminus; the germline J gene supplies the remainder. The V and J genes are TRBV29-1 and TRBJ2-3, with 13 bases matching TRBD2. J lost 6 bases, V lost 5 bases, and 5 bases had no gene match. CDR3 length: 14 residues. In germline, CDR1 is SQVTM, CDR2 ANQGSEA. The CDR3 spells CSVRTSGGGDTQYF. CDR3 DNA, as far as it was read: TGCAGCGTTCGGACTAGCGGGGGTGGGGATACG.

With regard to this clone: The read stops 3 residues short of the end of the CDR3; the missing end is completed from the germline J gene. This chain joins TRBV4-2 and TRBJ2-1; 14 positions agree with TRBD2. Germline values: CDR1 LGHNA, CDR2 YNFKEQ. The length of the CDR3 is 17 residues. V was pared by 4 bases and J by 9 bases, with 11 bases of the junction left unmatched. The sequenced CDR3 bases are TGTGCCAGCAGCCCAACGGCGGGACTAGCGGGGGAAGGTGAG. This sequence encodes CASSPTAGLAGEGE. The entire CDR3 protein reads CASSPTAGLAGEGEQFF.

With regard to this clone: The read ends 3 residues before the CDR3 terminus; that terminus is restored from the germline J gene. The chain is built from TRBV19 and TRBJ1-2; tentatively, D is TRBD1 (6 bases). With 4 bases removed from V and 4 bases from J, the gap between germline ends came to 31 bases. Germline V gene lookup returns CDR1 LNHDA and CDR2 SQIVND (reference sequence). This CDR3 spans 20 amino acids. The CDR3 bases that were read are TGTGCCAGTAGTAACACCCCTACGGACAGTAATGACTATTTTGTCTATGGC. Protein product: CASSNTPTDSNDYFVYG. The full CDR3 is CASSNTPTDSNDYFVYGYTF. Full variable domain (rest looked up from reference TRBV19 and TRBJ1-2): DGGITQSPKYLFRKEGQNVTLSCEQNLNHDAMYWYRQDPGQGLRLIYYSQIVNDFQKGDIAEGYSVSREKKESFPLTVTSAQKNPTAFYLCASSNTPTDSNDYFVYGYTFGSGTRLTVV.

A remark on this clone: Read coverage stops 3 residues before the CDR3 terminus; the germline J gene supplies the remainder. This sequence joins TRBV6-1 and TRBJ1-1; the D gene is possibly TRBD1 (6 bases). Trimming removed 8 bases from V and 6 bases from J, with 16 bases in between. The CDR3 length is 13 residues. CDR1 MNHNS and CDR2 SASEGT come from the germline V gene. The CDR3 protein is CASGGGSRAEAFF. Partial CDR3 DNA: TGTGCCAGCGGTGGGGGCTCGCGAGCTGAA.

As to this clone: Coverage ceases 3 residues before the CDR3 finishes, and the germline J gene fills in the end. The chain is built from TRBV19 and TRBJ2-1; TRBD2 matches at 8 bases. V was pared by 5 bases and J by 9 bases, with 12 bases of the junction left unmatched. This CDR3 is 15 amino acids long. Germline loops: CDR1 LNHDA, CDR2 SQIVND (reference sequence). This chain's CDR3 is CASSASGGPWGEQFF. The DNA read from the CDR3 is TGTGCCAGTAGTGCCAGCGGGGGCCCATGGGGTGAG.

With regard to this clone: The read gets to within 3 residues of the CDR3 end, and the germline J gene fills in the rest. V usage is TRBV6-4 and J usage is TRBJ2-1; either TRBD1 or TRBD2 may fit D (6 bases each). In germline, CDR1 is MRHNA, CDR2 SNTAGT. The CDR3 sequence is 14 residues long. V was pared by 0 bases and J by 8 bases, with 11 bases between. CDR3 DNA, as far as it was read: TGTGCCAGCAGTGACTCGACGGAGGGGGATGAG. It specifies CASSDSTEGDE. The whole CDR3 sequence reads CASSDSTEGDEQFF.

CDR3 DNA, as far as it was read: TGCAGTGCTAGAGGTTTCGGGCGGGTAGTGAGCGAA. It encodes CSARGFGRVVSE. The CDR3, in full, reads CSARGFGRVVSEAFF. The rearrangement uses TRBV20-1 and TRBJ1-1; D call uncertain. The read ends 3 residues early relative to the CDR3; the germline J gene fills the gap. CDR3 size: 15 residues. Germline V lookup: CDR1 DFQATT, CDR2 SNEGSKA (reference sequence).

Remarks on this clone: With the read ending 3 residues before the CDR3 end, the germline J gene is used to fill in that end. The chain carries TRBV18 and TRBJ1-6, with D possibly TRBD1 on 6 matching bases. Germline assignment: CDR1 KGHSH and CDR2 LQKENI. This CDR3 is 15 amino acids long. Trimming cost V 3 bases and J 7 bases, with 13 bases left between them. The covered CDR3 bases are TGTGCCAGCTCACCCACACAGGGCCGCAATTCACCC. As protein: CASSPTQGRNSP. The full-length CDR3 reads as CASSPTQGRNSPLHF.

As for this clone: The read terminates 3 residues before the CDR3 end, so the remaining end is supplied by the germline J gene. The chain couples TRBV7-9 to TRBJ2-5, with 13 bases identical to TRBD2. Trimming at V came to 6 bases and at J to 2 bases, leaving 3 bases not matched to a gene. Germline V lookup: CDR1 SEHNR, CDR2 FQNEAQ (reference sequence). The CDR3 runs to 15 residues. Partial CDR3 DNA: TGTGCCAGCAGGGGGACTAGCGGGGAACAAGAGACC. This sequence encodes CASRGTSGEQET. The full-length CDR3 reads as CASRGTSGEQETQYF.

Note on this clone: The read ends 3 residues shy of where the CDR3 ends; the end is completed using the germline J gene. The V call is TRBV27, the J call TRBJ1-5; 8 bases fit TRBD1. This CDR3 region has 14 residues. Germline lookup yields CDR1 MNHEY and CDR2 SMNVEV (reference sequence). V gave up 2 bases and J gave up 6 bases; unmatched junction bases: 3. The CDR3: CASSLRTGSQPQHF. Partial CDR3 DNA: TGTGCCAGCAGTTTACGGACAGGGAGTCAGCCC.